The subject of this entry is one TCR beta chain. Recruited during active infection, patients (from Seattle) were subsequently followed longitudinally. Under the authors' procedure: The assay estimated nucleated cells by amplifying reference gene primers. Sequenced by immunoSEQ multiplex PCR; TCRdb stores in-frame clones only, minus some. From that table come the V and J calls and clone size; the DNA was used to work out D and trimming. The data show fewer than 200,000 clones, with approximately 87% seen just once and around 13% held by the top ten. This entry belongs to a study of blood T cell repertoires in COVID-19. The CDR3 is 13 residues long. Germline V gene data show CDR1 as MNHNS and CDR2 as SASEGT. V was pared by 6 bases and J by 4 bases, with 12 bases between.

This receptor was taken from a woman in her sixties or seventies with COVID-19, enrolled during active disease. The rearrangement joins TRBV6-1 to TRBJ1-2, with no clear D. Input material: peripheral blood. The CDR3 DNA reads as TGTGCCAGCAGCTCAGACGGACTCTATGGCTACACCTTC. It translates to CASSSDGLYGYTF.